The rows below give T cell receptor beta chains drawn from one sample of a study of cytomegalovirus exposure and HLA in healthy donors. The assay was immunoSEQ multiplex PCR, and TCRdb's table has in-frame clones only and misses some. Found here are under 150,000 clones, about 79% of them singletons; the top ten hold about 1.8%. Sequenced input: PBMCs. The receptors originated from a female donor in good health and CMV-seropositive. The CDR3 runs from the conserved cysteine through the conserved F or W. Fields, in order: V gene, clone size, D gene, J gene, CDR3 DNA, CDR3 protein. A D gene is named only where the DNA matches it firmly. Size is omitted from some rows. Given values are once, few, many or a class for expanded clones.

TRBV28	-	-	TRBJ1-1	TGTGCCAGCAGTTTAACAGGGTATGGTTTCTTT	CASSLTGYGFF
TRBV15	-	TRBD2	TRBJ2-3	TGTGCCACCAATCGGGGGGGCACAGATACGCAGTATTTT	CATNRGGTDTQYF
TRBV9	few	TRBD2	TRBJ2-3	TGTGCCAGCAGCCCGCAGCGGGGGGCGCCAGATACGCAGTATTTT	CASSPQRGAPDTQYF
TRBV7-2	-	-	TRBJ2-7	TGTGCCAGCAGCTTCGGAGGCCCCTACGAGCAGTACTTC	CASSFGGPYEQYF
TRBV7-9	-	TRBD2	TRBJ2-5	TGTGCCAGCAGCTCCGGGACTAGCGGGGGGGGGCAAGAGACCCAGTACTTC	CASSSGTSGGGQETQYF
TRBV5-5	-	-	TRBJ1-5	TGTGCCAGCAGCGCAGGGGTCTTTGGCAATCAGCCCCAGCATTTT	CASSAGVFGNQPQHF
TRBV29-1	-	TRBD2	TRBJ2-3	TGCAGCGTTGAAGAGGCAGCGGGAGTCGAGTATTTT	CSVEEAAGVEYF
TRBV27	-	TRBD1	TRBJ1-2	TGTGCCAGCAGAGAGGGGGCGATCGGCTATGGCTACACCTTC	CASREGAIGYGYTF
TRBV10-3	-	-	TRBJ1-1	TGTGCCCCGGGTGGAACAGGTAACACTGAAGCTTTCTTT	CAPGGTGNTEAFF
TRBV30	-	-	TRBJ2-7	TGTGCCTGGCAGGGGCGAGGTTCCTACGAGCAGTACTTC	CAWQGRGSYEQYF
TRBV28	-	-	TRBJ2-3	TGTGCCAGCAGTTTAGGGGGGAATAGTGGAGATACGCAGTATTTT	CASSLGGNSGDTQYF
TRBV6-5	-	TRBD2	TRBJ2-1	TGTGCCAGCAGCCCCGGGACTAGCGGGAGAAATGAGCAGTTCTTC	CASSPGTSGRNEQFF
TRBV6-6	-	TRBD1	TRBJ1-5	TGTGCCAGCAGTGCAATTACAGGGGCCCTTCAGCCCCAGCATTTT	CASSAITGALQPQHF
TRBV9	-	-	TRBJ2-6	TGTGCCAGCAGCGGGTTACAGGGTCTGGGCTCTGGGGCCAACGTCCTGACTTTC	CASSGLQGLGSGANVLTF
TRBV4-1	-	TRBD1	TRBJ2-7	TGCGCCAGCAGCCAAGATACAGGGACAGGGGCAAACGAGCAGTACTTC	CASSQDTGTGANEQYF
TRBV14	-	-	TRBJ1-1	TGTGCCAGCAGCCAAGGTTTTGAGGGCCCGAACACTGAAGCTTTCTTT	CASSQGFEGPNTEAFF
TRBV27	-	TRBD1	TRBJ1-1	TGTGCCAGCAGCCTCTACAGGGGGTCCACTGAAGCTTTCTTT	CASSLYRGSTEAFF
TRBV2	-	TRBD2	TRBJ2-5	TGTGCCAGCAGTGCCCAACTAGCGCGGGAGACCCAGTACTTC	CASSAQLARETQYF
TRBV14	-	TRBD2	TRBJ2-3	TGTGCCAGCAGCCAAGATCGGTACGGCGGGAGGGTCACAGATACGCAGTATTTT	CASSQDRYGGRVTDTQYF
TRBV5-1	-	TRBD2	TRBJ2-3	TGCGCCAGCAGACAAACAACTAGCGGTGATACGCAGTATTTT	CASRQTTSGDTQYF
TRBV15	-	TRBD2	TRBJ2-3	TGTGCCACCAGCAGAGGACTAGCGGCCACAGATACGCAGTATTTT	CATSRGLAATDTQYF
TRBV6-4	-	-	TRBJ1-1	TGTGCCAGCAGTGAGGCCCGGGGCACTGAAGCTTTCTTT	CASSEARGTEAFF
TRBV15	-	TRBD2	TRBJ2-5	TGTGCCACCAGCAGTAGCGGGGGGGCCCTTTCCCAAGAGACCCAGTACTTC	CATSSSGGALSQETQYF
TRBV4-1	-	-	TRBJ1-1	TGCGCCAGCAGCCAAGATTCACAGGGTCCTGAAGCTTTCTTT	CASSQDSQGPEAFF
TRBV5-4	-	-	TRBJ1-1	TGTGCCAGCAGCAGGCAGGGAGGGACTGAAGCTTTCTTT	CASSRQGGTEAFF
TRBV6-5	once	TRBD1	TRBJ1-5	TGTGCCAGCAGGAAGGACAGGGCCAATCAGCCCCAGCATTTT	CASRKDRANQPQHF
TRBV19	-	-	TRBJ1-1	TGTGCCAGTAGTAGCACAGGGAGCACTGAAGCTTTCTTT	CASSSTGSTEAFF
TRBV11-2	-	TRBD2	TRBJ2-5	TGTGCCAGCAGCCCAGCACGGGGGGGCGGTGAGACCCAGTACTTC	CASSPARGGGETQYF
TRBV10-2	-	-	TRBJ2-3	TGCGCCAGCAGTGATATAGTTGGCACAGATACGCAGTATTTT	CASSDIVGTDTQYF
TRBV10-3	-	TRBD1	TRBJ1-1	TGTGCCATCAGTGAAGACAGGGGACGGAGGACTGAAGCTTTCTTT	CAISEDRGRRTEAFF
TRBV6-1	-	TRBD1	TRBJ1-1	TGTGCCAGCATCCGGACAGGGATTGGCACTGAAGCTTTCTTT	CASIRTGIGTEAFF
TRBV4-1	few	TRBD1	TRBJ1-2	TGCGCCAGCAGCCAACCACAAGGGGGCAGTTGGGGCTACACCTTC	CASSQPQGGSWGYTF
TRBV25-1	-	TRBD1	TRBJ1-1	TGTGCCAGCAGTGAGGGGACAGGGTTTAACACTGAAGCTTTCTTT	CASSEGTGFNTEAFF
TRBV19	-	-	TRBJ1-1	TGTGCCAGTAGTATCGGGTACCAGGGTCCAGCTTTCTTT	CASSIGYQGPAFF
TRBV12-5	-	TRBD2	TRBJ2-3	TGTGCTAGTGGCCTCACTAGCGGGAGGGGTATGACAGATACGCAGTATTTT	CASGLTSGRGMTDTQYF
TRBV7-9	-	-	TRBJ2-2	TGTGCCAGCAGCCAGATCGGGGGCACCGGGGAGCTGTTTTTT	CASSQIGGTGELFF
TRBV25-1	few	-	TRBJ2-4	TGTGCCAGCCAGAGGGCGGGGGCCAAAAACATTCAGTACTTC	CASQRAGAKNIQYF
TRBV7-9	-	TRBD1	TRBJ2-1	TGTGCCAGCAGCACGGACAGGAATGAGCAGTTCTTC	CASSTDRNEQFF